The 7 T cell receptor beta chains below were found in one sample sequenced in a study of blood T cell repertoires in COVID-19. Assay used: immunoSEQ multiplex PCR; TCRdb lists only in-frame clones, some missing. The sample comprises roughly 130,000 clones, approximately 80% of which are singletons, and 9.5% to 15% rests with the top ten. Sequenced material: peripheral blood. The receptors stem from a woman aged 60-75 years with acute or convalescent COVID-19.

By sample share, this clone is medium-sized. The CDR3 DNA reads TGCGCCAGCAGTGATGCCGGGACAGCTAACTATGGCTACACCTTC. This encodes CASSDAGTANYGYTF. The rearrangement uses TRBV5-1 and TRBJ1-2; TRBD1 agrees at 7 bases. V gave up 5 bases and J gave up 0 bases; unmatched junction bases: 7. Germline CDR1 and CDR2: SGHRS and YFSETQ. This CDR3 has 15 residues.

The gene calls are TRBV3-1 (or the pseudogene TRBV3-2) and TRBJ2-2; D perhaps matches TRBD2 (7 bases). The germline CDR1 and CDR2 sequences are LGHDT and YNNKEL (reference sequence). This CDR3 comprises 17 residues. The ends were cut back, 4 bases at V and 7 bases at J, with 22 bases in the middle. The CDR3 DNA reads as TGTGCCAGCAGCCCGACGATGGGGGGGGCTATTAGCGGGGAGCTGTTTTTT. Translated, it gives CASSPTMGGAISGELFF.

This clone was seen once. The chain combines TRBV7-6 with TRBJ1-1; 7 bases agree with TRBD1. CDR3 length: 14 amino acids. The V segment lost 4 bases and the J segment 4 bases; nucleotides outside the gene matches: 6. CDR1 and CDR2 (germline): SGHVS, FNYEAQ. The CDR3 DNA reads as TGTGCCAGCAGCTCTATGACAGGGTTCACTGAAGCTTTCTTT. Residues: CASSSMTGFTEAFF.

The chain employs TRBV30 and TRBJ2-7; a possible D gene is TRBD1 (7 bases). The CDR3 runs 14 residues. Germline V CDR1 and CDR2: GTSNPN, SVGIG (reference sequence). Trimming stripped 3 bases from V and 3 bases from J, with 15 bases between. CDR3 in amino acids: CAWSRGGGLYEQYV. In DNA form, the CDR3 reads TGTGCCTGGAGCCGAGGAGGGGGCCTCTACGAGCAGTACGTC.

V gene TRBV5-4 combines with J gene TRBJ1-1, with D unclear. V gave up 1 base and J gave up 2 bases, with 9 bases separating them. The CDR3 is 14 residues long. Germline CDR1 SGHNT, CDR2 YYREEE (reference sequence). As DNA, the CDR3 is TGTGCCAGCAGCTTGCTGGACTACAACACTGAAGCTTTCTTT. As protein: CASSLLDYNTEAFF.

V is TRBV7-8 and J is TRBJ2-7, with 7 nucleotides matching TRBD2. The trim removed 1 base at V and 2 bases at J, leaving 5 bases unmatched. The CDR3 consists of 15 residues. CDR1 is SGHVS, CDR2 FQNEAQ, per germline. Written as DNA, the CDR3 is TGTGCCAGCAGCTTAGGGGGGGGTAGTGCCTACGAGCAGTACTTC. Protein sequence: CASSLGGGSAYEQYF. Looking up the rest from reference TRBV7-8 and TRBJ2-7 gives the full variable domain: GAGVSQSPRYKVAKRGQDVALRCDPISGHVSLFWYQQALGQGPEFLTYFQNEAQLDKSGLPSDRFFAERPEGSVSTLKIQRTQQEDSAVYLCASSLGGGSAYEQYFGPGTRLTVT.

This clone was observed a single time. V is TRBV7-8 and J is TRBJ2-5; D is unclear. This CDR3 contains 13 residues. V lost 5 bases and J 5 bases, leaving 12 bases between the germline ends. CDR1 is SGHVS and CDR2 is FQNEAQ in the germline V gene. The CDR3 DNA sequence: TGTGCCAGCAGCCCCCGGTCCCTCGAGACCCAGTACTTC. As protein: CASSPRSLETQYF.